Described below is a single TCR beta chain sequence and its context. Recent vaccinations or acute infections were absent in the healthy HIV-negative adult donors. The investigators split CD4+ cells into a CD45RA+ naive subset and a CD45RA-negative memory subset. The data belong to a study of shared clonotypes between healthy human individuals. The CDR3 loop spans 15 amino acids. V lost 6 bases, J lost 3 bases, and 14 bases lay in between. CDR1 and CDR2 (germline): LNHDA, SQIVND (reference sequence). Profiled with immunoSEQ multiplex PCR; TCRdb holds only in-frame clones, not every one. The sample lists some 2,000,000 clones, approximately 96% seen once, with around 0.13% in the top ten.

The sample comprised naive CD4+ T cells sorted from blood. Subset: CD45RA+ positively selected. The rearrangement links TRBV19 to TRBJ2-2, with D maybe TRBD1 (6 bases). This receptor was taken from a young man in good health. CDR3 loop: CASSVTGSDTGELFF. DNA for the CDR3: TGTGCCAGTAGCGTAACAGGGTCCGACACCGGGGAGCTGTTTTTT.